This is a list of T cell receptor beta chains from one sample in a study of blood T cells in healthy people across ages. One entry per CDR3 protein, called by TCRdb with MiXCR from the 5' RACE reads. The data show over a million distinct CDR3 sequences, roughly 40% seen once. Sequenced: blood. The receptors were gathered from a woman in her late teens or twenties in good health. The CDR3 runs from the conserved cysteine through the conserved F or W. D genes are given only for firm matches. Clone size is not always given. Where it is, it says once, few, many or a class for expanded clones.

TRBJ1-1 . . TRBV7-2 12 CASSLGVGYAFF TGTGCCAGCAGCTTAGGGGTGGGGTACGCTTTCTTT
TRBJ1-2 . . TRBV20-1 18 CSARDSIDKQVSPYGYTF TGCAGTGCTAGAGATTCCATCGATAAGCAGGTCTCCCCCTATGGCTACACCTTC
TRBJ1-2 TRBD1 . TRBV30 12 CAWTGGYVGYTF TGTGCCTGGACAGGGGGCTACGTTGGCTACACCTTC
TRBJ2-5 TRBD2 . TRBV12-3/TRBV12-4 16 CTSRRAGLAYQETQYF TGTACCAGCAGACGTGCGGGACTAGCGTATCAGGAGACCCAGTACTTC
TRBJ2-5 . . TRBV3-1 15 CASSQGRSVQETQYF TGTGCCAGCAGCCAAGGCCGGAGCGTCCAAGAGACCCAGTACTTC
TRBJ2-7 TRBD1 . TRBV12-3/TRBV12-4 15 CASSETGTGSYEQYF TGTGCCAGCAGTGAGACCGGGACAGGGTCCTACGAGCAGTACTTC
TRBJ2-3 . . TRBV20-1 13 CSARDSRPDTQYF TGCAGTGCTAGAGATTCTCGGCCAGATACGCAGTATTTT
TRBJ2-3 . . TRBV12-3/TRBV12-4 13 CASSFTGTNAQYF TGTGCCAGCAGTTTCACCGGGACGAATGCGCAGTATTTT
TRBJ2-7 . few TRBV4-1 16 CASSLGGRGPIYEQYF TGCGCCAGCAGCCTAGGGGGGAGGGGGCCTATCTACGAGCAGTACTTC
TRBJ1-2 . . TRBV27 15 CASSYLQGFWYGYTF TGTGCCAGCAGTTACTTACAGGGTTTTTGGTATGGCTACACCTTC
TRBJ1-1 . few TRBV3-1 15 CASQQRRTEYTEAFF TGTGCCAGTCAACAAAGAAGGACCGAGTACACTGAAGCTTTCTTT
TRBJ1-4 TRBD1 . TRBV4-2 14 CASSQPGTGTELFF TGTGCCAGCAGCCAACCCGGGACAGGGACGGAACTGTTTTTT
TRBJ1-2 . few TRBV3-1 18 CASSQDVGQGDINYGYTF TGTGCCAGCAGCCAAGATGTGGGCCAAGGCGATATTAACTATGGCTACACCTTC
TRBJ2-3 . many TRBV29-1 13 CSVDVGLTDTQYF TGCAGCGTTGACGTAGGGCTGACAGATACGCAGTATTTT
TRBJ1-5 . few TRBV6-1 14 CASAGTRGLQPQHF TGTGCCAGCGCCGGGACACGGGGCCTTCAGCCCCAGCATTTT
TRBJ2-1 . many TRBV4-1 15 CASSQFSGLNNEQFF TGCGCCAGCAGCCAATTCTCGGGGCTAAACAATGAGCAGTTCTTC
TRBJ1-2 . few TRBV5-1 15 CASSLVEGGGDGYTF TGCGCCAGCAGCTTGGTTGAAGGTGGCGGAGATGGCTACACCTTC
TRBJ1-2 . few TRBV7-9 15 CASTQGAGRAYGYTF TGTGCCAGCACCCAAGGAGCGGGGCGCGCCTATGGCTACACCTTC
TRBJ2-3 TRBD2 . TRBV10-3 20 CAISPPTRLAGDGSTDTQYF TGTGCCATCAGCCCCCCAACAAGACTAGCGGGAGATGGGAGCACAGATACGCAGTATTTT
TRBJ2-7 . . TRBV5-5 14 CASGLARQAYEQYF TGTGCCAGCGGCTTGGCCAGGCAAGCCTACGAGCAGTACTTC
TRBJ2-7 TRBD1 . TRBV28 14 CASSSGTVIHEQYF TGTGCCAGCAGTTCCGGGACAGTAATTCACGAGCAGTACTTC
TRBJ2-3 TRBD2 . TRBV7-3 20 CASSLGPGTSGGPLTDTQYF TGTGCCAGCAGCTTGGGGCCCGGGACTAGCGGGGGGCCCCTCACAGATACGCAGTATTTT
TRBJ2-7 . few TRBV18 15 CASSPGQTKSYEQYF TGTGCCAGCTCCCCCGGACAGACAAAATCCTACGAGCAGTACTTC
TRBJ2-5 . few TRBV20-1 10 CSAIQETQYF TGCAGTGCCATCCAAGAGACCCAGTACTTC
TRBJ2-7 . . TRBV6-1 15 CASSEGISWGYEQYF TGTGCCAGCAGTGAAGGAATATCCTGGGGGTACGAGCAGTACTTC
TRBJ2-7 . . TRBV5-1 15 CASSLGGGVIYEQYF TGCGCCAGCAGCTTAGGCGGAGGGGTTATCTACGAGCAGTACTTC
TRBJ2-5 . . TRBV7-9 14 CASSFASESETQYF TGTGCCAGCAGCTTTGCTAGCGAGAGCGAGACCCAGTACTTC
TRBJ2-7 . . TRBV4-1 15 CASSQDLPDRDEQYF TGCGCCAGCAGCCAAGATCTCCCAGACAGAGACGAGCAGTACTTC
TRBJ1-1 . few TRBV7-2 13 CASSPRGRHEAFF TGTGCCAGCAGCCCGAGGGGTAGGCATGAAGCTTTCTTT
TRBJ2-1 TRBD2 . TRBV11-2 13 CASTPGPGLQGFF TGTGCCAGCACCCCAGGCCCGGGACTACAAGGGTTCTTC
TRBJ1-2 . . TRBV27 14 CASSSQGPYYGYTF TGTGCCAGCAGTAGCCAGGGACCATACTATGGCTACACCTTC
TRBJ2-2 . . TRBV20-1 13 CSAKWENTGELFF TGCAGTGCTAAGTGGGAGAACACCGGGGAGCTGTTTTTT
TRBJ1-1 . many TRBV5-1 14 CASSLEGRNTEAFF TGTGCCAGCAGTTTAGAAGGGCGGAACACTGAAGCTTTCTTT
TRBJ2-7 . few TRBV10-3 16 CAISEPGSSSYNEQYF TGTGCCATCAGTGAGCCAGGGAGTAGCTCCTACAATGAGCAGTACTTC
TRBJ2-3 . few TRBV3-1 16 CASSLRTTSLGDTQYF TGTGCCAGCAGCCTTCGGACTACGAGCCTCGGTGATACGCAGTATTTT
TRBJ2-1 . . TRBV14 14 CASSQVAGRNEQFF TGTGCCAGCAGCCAAGTTGCAGGGAGAAATGAGCAGTTCTTC
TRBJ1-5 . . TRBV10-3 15 CAISEWSGYNQPQHF TGTGCCATCAGTGAGTGGTCCGGCTACAATCAGCCCCAGCATTTT
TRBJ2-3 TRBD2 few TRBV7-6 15 CASSPGTSGWDTQYF TGTGCCAGCAGCCCCGGGACTAGCGGGTGGGATACGCAGTATTTT
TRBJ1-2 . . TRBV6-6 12 CASNRDNYGYTF TGTGCCAGCAACAGGGATAACTATGGCTACACCTTC
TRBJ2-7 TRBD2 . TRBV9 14 CASSLAGDSDEQYF TGTGCCAGCAGTTTAGCGGGAGATTCGGACGAGCAGTACTTC
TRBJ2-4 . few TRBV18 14 CASSPLIKGDIQYF TGTGCCAGCTCACCTTTAATAAAGGGGGACATTCAGTACTTC
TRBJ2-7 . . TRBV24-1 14 CATSVRGPYNEQYF TGTGCCACCAGTGTACGGGGTCCTTACAATGAGCAGTACTTC